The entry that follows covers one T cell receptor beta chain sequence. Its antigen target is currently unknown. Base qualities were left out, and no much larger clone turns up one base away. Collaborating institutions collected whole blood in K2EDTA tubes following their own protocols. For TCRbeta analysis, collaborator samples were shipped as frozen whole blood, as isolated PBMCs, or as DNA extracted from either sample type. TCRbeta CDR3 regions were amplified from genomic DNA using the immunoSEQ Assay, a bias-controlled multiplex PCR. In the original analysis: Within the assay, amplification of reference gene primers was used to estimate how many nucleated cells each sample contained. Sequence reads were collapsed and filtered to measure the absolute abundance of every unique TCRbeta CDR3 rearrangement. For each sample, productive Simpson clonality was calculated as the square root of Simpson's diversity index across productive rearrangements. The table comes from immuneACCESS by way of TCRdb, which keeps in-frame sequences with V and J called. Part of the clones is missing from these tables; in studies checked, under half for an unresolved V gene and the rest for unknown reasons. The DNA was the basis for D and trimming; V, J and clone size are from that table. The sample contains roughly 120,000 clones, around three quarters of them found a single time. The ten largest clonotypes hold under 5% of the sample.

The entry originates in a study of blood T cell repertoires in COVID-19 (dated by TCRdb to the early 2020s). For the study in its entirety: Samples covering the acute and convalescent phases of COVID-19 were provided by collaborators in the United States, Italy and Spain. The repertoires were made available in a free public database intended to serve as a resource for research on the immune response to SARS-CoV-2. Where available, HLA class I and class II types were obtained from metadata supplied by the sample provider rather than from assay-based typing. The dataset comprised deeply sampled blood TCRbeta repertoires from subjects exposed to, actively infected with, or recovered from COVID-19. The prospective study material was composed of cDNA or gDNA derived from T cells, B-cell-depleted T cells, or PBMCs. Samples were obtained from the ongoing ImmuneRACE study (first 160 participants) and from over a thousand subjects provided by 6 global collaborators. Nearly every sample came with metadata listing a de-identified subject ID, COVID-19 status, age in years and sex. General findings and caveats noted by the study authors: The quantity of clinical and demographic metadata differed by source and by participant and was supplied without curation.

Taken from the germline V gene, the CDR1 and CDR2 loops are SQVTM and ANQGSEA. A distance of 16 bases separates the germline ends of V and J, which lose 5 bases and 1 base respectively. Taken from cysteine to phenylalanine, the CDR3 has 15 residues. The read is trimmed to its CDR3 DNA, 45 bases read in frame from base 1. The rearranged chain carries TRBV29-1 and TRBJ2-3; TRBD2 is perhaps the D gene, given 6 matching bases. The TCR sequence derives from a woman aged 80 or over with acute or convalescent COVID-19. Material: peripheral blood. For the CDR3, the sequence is CSVTPTGLGTDTQYF. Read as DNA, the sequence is TGCAGCGTTACCCCAACGGGACTGGGCACAGATACGCAGTATTTT.